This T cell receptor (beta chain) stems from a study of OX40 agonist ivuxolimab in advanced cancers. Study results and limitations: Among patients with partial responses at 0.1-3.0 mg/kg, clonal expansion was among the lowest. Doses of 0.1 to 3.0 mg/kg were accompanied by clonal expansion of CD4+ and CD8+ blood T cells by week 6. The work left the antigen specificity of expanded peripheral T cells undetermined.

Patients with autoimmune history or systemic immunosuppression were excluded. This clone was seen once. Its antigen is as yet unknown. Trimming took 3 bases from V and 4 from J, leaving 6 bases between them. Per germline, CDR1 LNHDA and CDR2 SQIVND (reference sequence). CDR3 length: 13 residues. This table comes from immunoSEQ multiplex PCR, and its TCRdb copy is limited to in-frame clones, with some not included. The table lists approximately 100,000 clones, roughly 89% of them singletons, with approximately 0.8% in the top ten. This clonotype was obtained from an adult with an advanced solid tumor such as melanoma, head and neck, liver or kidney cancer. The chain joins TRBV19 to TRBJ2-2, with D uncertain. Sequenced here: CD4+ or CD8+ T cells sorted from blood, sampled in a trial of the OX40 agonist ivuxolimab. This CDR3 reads CASSIAITGELFF. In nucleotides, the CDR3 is TGTGCCAGTAGTATCGCCATCACCGGGGAGCTGTTTTTT.